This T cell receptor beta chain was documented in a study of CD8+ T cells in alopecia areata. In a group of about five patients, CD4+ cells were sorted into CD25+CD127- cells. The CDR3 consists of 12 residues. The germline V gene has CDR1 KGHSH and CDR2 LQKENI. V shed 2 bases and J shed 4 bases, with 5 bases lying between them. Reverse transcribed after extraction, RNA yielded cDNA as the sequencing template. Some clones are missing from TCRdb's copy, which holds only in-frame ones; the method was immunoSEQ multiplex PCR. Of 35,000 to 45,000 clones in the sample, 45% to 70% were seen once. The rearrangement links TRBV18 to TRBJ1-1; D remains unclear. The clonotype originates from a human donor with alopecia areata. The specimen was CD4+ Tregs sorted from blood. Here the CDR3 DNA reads TGTGCCAGCTCACCAGATCTCACTGAAGCTTTCTTT. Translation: CASSPDLTEAFF.